This T cell receptor (beta chain) stems from a study of blood T cell repertoires in COVID-19. The overall study: Whether acute or convalescent, the COVID-19 samples came from the United States, Italy and Spain. Sources were T cells, B-cell-depleted T cells, or PBMCs; the material itself was cDNA or gDNA.

Losses at the gene ends were 6 bases for V and 5 bases for J; bases not matched to a gene: 12. Germline lookup yields CDR1 SGHTA and CDR2 FQGNSA. The CDR3 is made up of 15 amino acids. Original handling: Quantification of nucleated cells was approximated via reference gene primer amplification. Generated by immunoSEQ multiplex PCR, the TCRdb table keeps only in-frame clones and is missing some. D and trimming come from the DNA, and the V and J calls and clone size come from that table. This sample has some 200,000 clones, with around 80% found just once. The sample consisted of peripheral blood. This receptor was taken from a human donor in a cohort sampled during active COVID-19. The rearrangement joins TRBV7-2 to TRBJ2-5, with TRBD1 matching 7 bases. CDR3 sequence: CASSSHDREYETQYF. The CDR3 DNA reads TGTGCCAGCAGTTCACACGACAGGGAGTATGAGACCCAGTACTTC.